This T cell receptor beta chain stems from a study of shared clonotypes between healthy human individuals (dated by TCRdb to 2018 to 2020). Background on the whole study: Three men and two women, aged 18 to 49 years, made up the cohort. To estimate repertoire size and how much clonotype sharing occurs between individuals, the study deeply sequenced the blood TCR repertoires of about five healthy adults. For each donor, CD4 naive and CD4 memory were each given three plates, CD8 naive was given two plates, and CD8 memory was given one plate. Different laboratories and diverse techniques were used to prepare libraries and sequence TCR repertoires, to increase sequencing depth and limit assay-specific biases. Each donor's leukapheresis produced roughly between roughly 0.9 and 9 billion PBMCs.

Including the terminal cysteine and phenylalanine, the CDR3 comprises 14 residues. Just CDR3 DNA is preserved here, 42 bases in frame from base 1. V is reduced by 6 bases and J by 4 bases, leaving a spacing of 15 bases between them. CDR1 and CDR2, per the germline V gene (reference sequence), are SEHNR and FQNEAQ. CD8 naive samples consisted of CD45RO-negative cells that were positively selected for CCR7, yielding a CD45RA+CCR7+ population without TemRA cells. The donors were healthy, HIV-negative adults with no recently reported acute infections or vaccinations. Every donor was a Caucasian adult living in Nashville, Tennessee, USA. After blood collection by leukapheresis, PBMCs were isolated using Ficoll-Histopaque density gradient centrifugation and then cryopreserved in the vapor phase of liquid nitrogen. Purity and quantity of every magnetically sorted T cell population were checked by analytical flow cytometry. Genomic DNA was isolated from every sorted fraction and measured by UV absorbance on a Nanodrop 2000c.

Here is what the overall study found, with its caveats: Naive subsets generally had larger estimated clonotype richness than memory subsets. Pairwise subsampling indicated that sequencing depth was expected to affect the degree of clonotype sharing among donors. Rarefaction of sorted-subset datasets indicated incomplete sequencing despite the large sequencing depth. Higher generation probabilities were observed for clonotypes shared by all four sorted-subset donors than for non-shared clonotypes. The genetic and exposure-history diversity represented was limited by the small number of donors. When four donors were compared, the shared fraction of clonotypes was roughly 5% for naive CD4, 3% to 4% for naive CD8, roughly 2.3% for memory CD4, and around 0.37% for memory CD8. Sampling was limited to blood, and TCR repertoires in tissue likely differ from TCR repertoires in blood.

Using the deep immunoSEQ assay, multiplex PCR amplified TCR CDR3 regions from genomic DNA. Extracted genomic DNA from each cell subset was distributed evenly across all wells of several immunoSEQ 96-well plates, and each plate was treated as a replicate. For sorted subsets, each replicate PCR was loaded with about 0.2 ug genomic DNA, equivalent to some 27,000 T cell genomes. The purified libraries were quantified using a Qubit 3.0 fluorometer, sized with a Bioanalyzer 2100, and then quantified again using the KAPA Library Quantification kit. Every immunoSEQ 96-well plate was sequenced on a dedicated single-read 150-cycle Illumina NextSeq 550 flow cell. The source study handled its data this way. Because the immunoSEQ output held only junctional sequences and lacked quality scores, the filtering could not match the filtering applied to full-length reads. To assign V/J genes and CDR3, sequences were annotated using PyIR, a Python wrapper for IgBLAST v1.9, with IMGT germline references. Reads with weak V/J assignments (E-value above 1e-6), missing CDR3, stop codons, out-of-frame junctions, or ambiguous translated residues were removed. V3J clonotypes were defined by identical inferred V gene, J gene, and CDR3 amino acid sequence. The percentage overlap between two repertoires was calculated by dividing the number of shared unique clonotypes by the size of the smaller repertoire. Three approaches were used to assess repertoire richness: RTK rarefaction, the Chao1 estimator, and Recon v2.1 estimates of unobserved clonotypes. Generation probabilities were computed with OLGA for all TCRbeta clonotypes obtained by the gDNA method from a few donors. TCRdb limited this immuneACCESS table to in-frame rearrangements with V and J called. A share of clones is missing; checked studies link under half to unresolved V genes, and the rest is unexplained. That table supplies the V and J calls and clone size; D and trimming were determined from the DNA. Recorded for this sample are roughly 2.1 million clones; roughly 91% of them occurred a single time. The ten largest clones add up to 1.5% to 2% of the sample.

As for this clone: Its recognized antigen is unknown. No base-level quality is on record; no much larger clone is a single base apart.

Sample: naive CD8+ T cells from PBMCs. The intended sense of this specimen's cell subset or site label: CD45RA+CCR7+. This clonotype originated in a man aged 18 to 29 in good health. Some clones in this sample may be carry-over from other donors' samples. The V and J genes are TRBV7-9 and TRBJ1-2, with the D gene not clear enough to name. The DNA sequence reads TGTGCCAGCAGTTTTTCACTGAATGGCTATGGCTACACCTTC. This encodes CASSFSLNGYGYTF.